The 5 T cell receptor beta chains listed next were all sequenced from one sample in a study of T cells after yellow fever vaccination. TCRdb re-analysed the 5' RACE reads in MiXCR, keeping a single row per CDR3 protein. The table has under 400,000 distinct CDR3 sequences, around 10% seen once. Sequenced here: PBMCs, sampled on the day of the first yellow fever vaccination. The receptors come from a man between 18 and 35 years old who received the YFV17D yellow fever vaccine.

The V call is TRBV11-3, the J call TRBJ2-1, with 9 bases identical to TRBD1. Trimming took 5 bases from V and 9 from J; bases not matched to a gene: 11. The CDR3 loop spans 15 amino acids. Germline CDR1 and CDR2: SGHNT and YENEEA. CDR3 loop: CASSPRTGVVSEQFF. The DNA of the CDR3 is TGTGCCAGCAGCCCAAGGACAGGGGTGGTGAGTGAGCAGTTCTTC. The full variable domain, in which reference TRBV11-3 and TRBJ2-1 provide the parts outside the CDR3, is EAGVVQSPRYKIIEKKQPVAFWCNPISGHNTLYWYLQNLGQGPELLIRYENEEAVDDSQLPKDRFSAERLKGVDSTLKIQPAELGDSAVYLCASSPRTGVVSEQFFGPGTRLTVL.

The chain carries TRBV20-1 and TRBJ2-2; D is possibly TRBD1 (7 bases). Germline V lookup: CDR1 DFQATT, CDR2 SNEGSKA (reference sequence). The V end was cut by 4 bases, the J end by 7 bases, with 19 bases between. This CDR3 has 15 amino acids. CDR3 loop: CSAIRTGWRDGELFF. Here the CDR3 DNA reads TGCAGTGCTATACGGACAGGATGGAGGGACGGGGAGCTGTTTTTT.

This clonotype was picked up a small number of times. CDR3 region: CASSWGPRGETQYF. In nucleotides, the CDR3 is TGCGCCAGCAGCTGGGGGCCCCGAGGGGAGACCCAGTACTTC. The genes are TRBV5-1 and TRBJ2-5; weak D call: TRBD1 (6 bases). V gave up 3 bases and J gave up 5 bases, with 14 bases separating them. Looked up from germline, CDR1 is SGHRS and CDR2 is YFSETQ. The CDR3 loop spans 14 amino acids.

This chain joins TRBV6-1 and TRBJ2-7, with 7 nucleotides matching TRBD1. J gave up 2 bases and V 1 base, and 5 bases lay outside the gene matches. Germline CDR1 and CDR2: MNHNS and SASEGT. The length of the CDR3 is 15 residues. CDR3 bases: TGTGCCAGCAGTGAAGTTGGGACAGCTCCCTACGAGCAGTACTTC. This gives the protein CASSEVGTAPYEQYF.

The rearrangement joins TRBV29-1 to TRBJ2-1; 7 positions agree with TRBD1. With 6 bases clipped from V and 0 bases from J, the junction kept 8 bases outside the gene matches. CDR3 length equals 15 residues. In germline, CDR1 is SQVTM, CDR2 ANQGSEA. CDR3 sequence reads: CSVAPTGPSYNEQFF. Written as DNA, the CDR3 is TGCAGCGTAGCCCCGACAGGGCCCTCCTACAATGAGCAGTTCTTC.